This is a list of T cell receptor beta chains from one sample in a study of siplizumab effects on memory and regulatory T cells. TCRdb keeps only in-frame clones here, not all; method: immunoSEQ multiplex PCR. The repertoire holds roughly 120,000 clones, with about 91% as singletons. The source material was Tregs sorted from blood. The receptor set was obtained from a human donor in good health. CDR3s include the opening cysteine and the closing phenylalanine or tryptophan. The D gene is left open where the match is weak. A clone size is listed for some rows: how often the clone was seen (once, few, many), or a class if it is expanded.

v_call: TRBV5-1; clone_size: few; j_call: TRBJ2-1; d_call: .; cdr3_nt: TGCGCCAGCAGCTTCTCGAGTGGTGGTGAGCAGTTCTTC; cdr3_aa: CASSFSSGGEQFF
v_call: TRBV19; clone_size: .; j_call: TRBJ1-5; d_call: .; cdr3_nt: TGTGCCAGTAGATTCCGGGAGCTCTATAGCAATCAGCCCCAGCATTTT; cdr3_aa: CASRFRELYSNQPQHF
v_call: TRBV23-1; clone_size: once; j_call: TRBJ2-3; d_call: TRBD1; cdr3_nt: TGCGCCAGCAGTCATCAAACAGGGGGCACAGATACGCAGTATTTT; cdr3_aa: CASSHQTGGTDTQYF
v_call: TRBV27; clone_size: .; j_call: TRBJ2-7; d_call: TRBD2; cdr3_nt: TGTGCCAGCAGTTCACTAGCGGGGGTCTCCTACGAGCAGTACTTC; cdr3_aa: CASSSLAGVSYEQYF
v_call: TRBV10-1; clone_size: .; j_call: TRBJ2-1; d_call: .; cdr3_nt: TGCGCCAGCAGCGGCGGGGTGGGTGGGACTTCCTACAATGAGCAGTTCTTC; cdr3_aa: CASSGGVGGTSYNEQFF
v_call: TRBV18; clone_size: .; j_call: TRBJ2-7; d_call: .; cdr3_nt: TGTGCCAGCTCACCCCGCATCGCCTCCTCTCCCTACGAGCAGTACTTC; cdr3_aa: CASSPRIASSPYEQYF
v_call: TRBV11-1; clone_size: .; j_call: TRBJ2-5; d_call: TRBD2; cdr3_nt: TGTGCCAGCAGCTTAGCGGGGGAGGGGCAAGAGACCCAGTACTTC; cdr3_aa: CASSLAGEGQETQYF
v_call: TRBV6-1; clone_size: .; j_call: TRBJ2-7; d_call: .; cdr3_nt: TGTGCCAGCAGCCGAACAGCCACCTACGAGCAGTACTTC; cdr3_aa: CASSRTATYEQYF
v_call: TRBV2; clone_size: .; j_call: TRBJ1-1; d_call: TRBD1; cdr3_nt: TGTGCCAGCAATGGACAGGGGGTTGGGGGCACTGAAGCTTTCTTT; cdr3_aa: CASNGQGVGGTEAFF
v_call: TRBV7-6; clone_size: .; j_call: TRBJ2-3; d_call: TRBD1; cdr3_nt: TGTGCCAGCAGCCCTAACCTACAGGGGCCCGGGTACACAGATACGCAGTATTTT; cdr3_aa: CASSPNLQGPGYTDTQYF
v_call: TRBV14; clone_size: .; j_call: TRBJ1-5; d_call: .; cdr3_nt: TGTGCCAGCAGCCAAGATCTCAATCAGCCCCAGCATTTT; cdr3_aa: CASSQDLNQPQHF
v_call: TRBV7-9; clone_size: .; j_call: TRBJ1-1; d_call: .; cdr3_nt: TGTGCCAGCAGCTTAGATTGGGGGGTGAACACTGAAGCTTTCTTT; cdr3_aa: CASSLDWGVNTEAFF
v_call: TRBV18; clone_size: .; j_call: TRBJ2-7; d_call: TRBD1; cdr3_nt: TGTGCCAGCTCACTGGACAGGGACCACGAGCAGTACTTC; cdr3_aa: CASSLDRDHEQYF
v_call: TRBV6-5; clone_size: .; j_call: TRBJ2-3; d_call: .; cdr3_nt: TGTGCCAGCAGTTACTCGAGGACTTATAGCACAGATACGCAGTATTTT; cdr3_aa: CASSYSRTYSTDTQYF
v_call: TRBV29-1; clone_size: .; j_call: TRBJ1-1; d_call: .; cdr3_nt: TGCAGCGTTCGTTGGAACACTGAAGCTTTCTTT; cdr3_aa: CSVRWNTEAFF
v_call: TRBV30; clone_size: .; j_call: TRBJ2-5; d_call: .; cdr3_nt: TGTGCCTGGAGTGCATACCTGGGGGAGACCCAGTACTTC; cdr3_aa: CAWSAYLGETQYF
v_call: TRBV5-1; clone_size: .; j_call: TRBJ2-2; d_call: TRBD1; cdr3_nt: TGCGCCAGCAGCTCGGACAGGGACACCGGGGAGCTGTTTTTT; cdr3_aa: CASSSDRDTGELFF
v_call: TRBV19; clone_size: .; j_call: TRBJ1-3; d_call: TRBD1; cdr3_nt: TGTGCCAGTAGTCGTAGAGCCGGGACAGGGACCTCTGGAAACACCATATATTTT; cdr3_aa: CASSRRAGTGTSGNTIYF
v_call: TRBV10-1; clone_size: few; j_call: TRBJ1-1; d_call: .; cdr3_nt: TGCGCCAGCCTCGTAGGGGCTTTAGATGGGGCTTTCTTT; cdr3_aa: CASLVGALDGAFF
v_call: TRBV6-5; clone_size: .; j_call: TRBJ2-5; d_call: .; cdr3_nt: TGTGCCAGCAGTTACTGGGGCGGGGGCCTAGAGACCCAGTACTTC; cdr3_aa: CASSYWGGGLETQYF
v_call: TRBV6-1; clone_size: .; j_call: TRBJ2-4; d_call: TRBD2; cdr3_nt: TGTGCCAGCCTCGCGGGAGGGCTAGCCAAAAACATTCAGTACTTC; cdr3_aa: CASLAGGLAKNIQYF
v_call: TRBV4-2; clone_size: .; j_call: TRBJ2-2; d_call: .; cdr3_nt: TGTGCCAGCAGCCTACAGGGTTGGACCGGGGAGCTGTTTTTT; cdr3_aa: CASSLQGWTGELFF
v_call: TRBV2; clone_size: .; j_call: TRBJ2-3; d_call: TRBD2; cdr3_nt: TGTGCCAGCAGGCCCGGACTAGCGGGGCAGCAGTATTTT; cdr3_aa: CASRPGLAGQQYF
v_call: TRBV27; clone_size: .; j_call: TRBJ1-6; d_call: .; cdr3_nt: TGTGCCAGCAGTTTATGGGGGAATTCACCCCTCCACTTT; cdr3_aa: CASSLWGNSPLHF
v_call: TRBV11-3; clone_size: .; j_call: TRBJ1-3; d_call: .; cdr3_nt: TGTGCCAGCAGCTTAGCGGGGACAACTGGAAACACCATATATTTT; cdr3_aa: CASSLAGTTGNTIYF
v_call: TRBV10-3; clone_size: .; j_call: TRBJ1-2; d_call: .; cdr3_nt: TGTGCCATCCAATCGGCGGAAAATACCCGCTATGGCTACACCTTC; cdr3_aa: CAIQSAENTRYGYTF
v_call: TRBV7-8; clone_size: .; j_call: TRBJ1-1; d_call: TRBD1; cdr3_nt: TGTGCCAGCAGATTGGGACAGGGGAACACTGAAGCTTTCTTT; cdr3_aa: CASRLGQGNTEAFF
v_call: TRBV2; clone_size: .; j_call: TRBJ1-5; d_call: .; cdr3_nt: TGTGCCAGCACCAGGGTTCGGGGCGATCAGCCCCAGCATTTT; cdr3_aa: CASTRVRGDQPQHF
v_call: TRBV14; clone_size: .; j_call: TRBJ1-2; d_call: .; cdr3_nt: TGTGCCAGCAGCCAAGCAGGGTTCGGTGGCTACACCTTC; cdr3_aa: CASSQAGFGGYTF
v_call: TRBV19; clone_size: once; j_call: TRBJ2-2; d_call: TRBD2; cdr3_nt: TGTGCCAGTAGTTTGGGACTAGCAGGCGGGGAGCTGTTTTTT; cdr3_aa: CASSLGLAGGELFF
v_call: TRBV10-3; clone_size: .; j_call: TRBJ1-2; d_call: TRBD1; cdr3_nt: TGTGCCATCAGACAGGGGACTAACTATGGCTACACCTTC; cdr3_aa: CAIRQGTNYGYTF
v_call: TRBV6-1; clone_size: .; j_call: TRBJ1-5; d_call: .; cdr3_nt: TGTGCCAGCAGTGAATCGGGCCTCAATCAGCCCCAGCATTTT; cdr3_aa: CASSESGLNQPQHF
v_call: TRBV7-3; clone_size: .; j_call: TRBJ2-1; d_call: .; cdr3_nt: TGTGCCAGCAGCCCACCCGGGACCAACAATGAGCAGTTCTTC; cdr3_aa: CASSPPGTNNEQFF
v_call: TRBV7-9; clone_size: .; j_call: TRBJ1-6; d_call: .; cdr3_nt: TGTGCCAGCAGCTTCGGCAGGGAAACTTCACCCCTCCACTTT; cdr3_aa: CASSFGRETSPLHF
v_call: TRBV5-4; clone_size: .; j_call: TRBJ1-2; d_call: .; cdr3_nt: TGTGCCAGCAGTCCGCAGGAGGGCGGCTACACCTTC; cdr3_aa: CASSPQEGGYTF
v_call: TRBV28; clone_size: .; j_call: TRBJ2-7; d_call: .; cdr3_nt: TGTGCCAGCAGTAGGGGAGGAACACACGAGCAGTACTTC; cdr3_aa: CASSRGGTHEQYF
v_call: TRBV19; clone_size: .; j_call: TRBJ2-3; d_call: .; cdr3_nt: TGTGCCAGTAGGAGGGGTTTAGACTTTAGCACAGATACGCAGTATTTT; cdr3_aa: CASRRGLDFSTDTQYF